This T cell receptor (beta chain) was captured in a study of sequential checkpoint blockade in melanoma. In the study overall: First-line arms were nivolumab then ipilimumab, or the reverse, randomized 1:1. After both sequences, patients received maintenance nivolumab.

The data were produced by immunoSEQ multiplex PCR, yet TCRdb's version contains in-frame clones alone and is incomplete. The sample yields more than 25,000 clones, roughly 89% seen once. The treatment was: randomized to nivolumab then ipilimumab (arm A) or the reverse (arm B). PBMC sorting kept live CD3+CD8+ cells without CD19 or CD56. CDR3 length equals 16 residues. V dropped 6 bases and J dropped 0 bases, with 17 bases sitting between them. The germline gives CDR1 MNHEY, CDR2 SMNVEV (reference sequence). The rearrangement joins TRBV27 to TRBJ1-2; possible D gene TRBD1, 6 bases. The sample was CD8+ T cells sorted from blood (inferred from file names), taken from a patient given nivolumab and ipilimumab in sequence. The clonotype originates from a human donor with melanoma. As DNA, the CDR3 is TGTGCCAGCAGCCCCACATCCGGACAGTCTAACTATGGCTACACCTTC. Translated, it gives CASSPTSGQSNYGYTF.